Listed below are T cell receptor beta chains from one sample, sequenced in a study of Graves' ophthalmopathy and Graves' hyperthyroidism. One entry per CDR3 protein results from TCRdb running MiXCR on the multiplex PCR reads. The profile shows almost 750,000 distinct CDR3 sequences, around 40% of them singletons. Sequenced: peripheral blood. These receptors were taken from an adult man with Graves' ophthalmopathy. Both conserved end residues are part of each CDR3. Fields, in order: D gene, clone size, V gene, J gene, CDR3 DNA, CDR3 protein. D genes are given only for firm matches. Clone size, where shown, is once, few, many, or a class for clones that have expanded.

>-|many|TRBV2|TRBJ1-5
TGTGCCAGCAGTGTCCAGGGGTACAATCAGCCCCAGCATTTT
CASSVQGYNQPQHF
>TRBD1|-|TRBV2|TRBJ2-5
TGTGCCAGCAGTTACCGGGACAGATTCCAAGAGACCCAGTACTTC
CASSYRDRFQETQYF
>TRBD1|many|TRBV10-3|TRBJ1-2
TGTGCCATCAGTGAGTCAACAGGGGTTACCTATGGCTACACCTTC
CAISESTGVTYGYTF
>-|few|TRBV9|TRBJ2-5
TGTGCCAGCAGCGTATCTACACTCCAAGAGACCCAGTACTTC
CASSVSTLQETQYF
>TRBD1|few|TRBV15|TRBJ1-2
TGTGCCACCAGCAGCTTGGGACAGGGCTTTAACTATGGCTACACCTTC
CATSSLGQGFNYGYTF
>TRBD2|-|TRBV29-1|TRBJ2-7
TGCAGAGATGATAGCGGGAGGGTCTCCTACGAGCAGTACTTC
CRDDSGRVSYEQYF
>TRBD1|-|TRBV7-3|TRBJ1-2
TGTGCCAGCAGCCCACCCCCGGGACAGGGCTTTAACTATGGCTACACCTTC
CASSPPPGQGFNYGYTF
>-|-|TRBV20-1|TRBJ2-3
TGCAGTGCTAGACGTGACAGCACAGATACGCAGTATTTT
CSARRDSTDTQYF
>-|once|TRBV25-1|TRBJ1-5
TGTGCCAGCAGCCAAGGCCCCCGAGTTAGGGGGAATCAGCCCCAGCATTTT
CASSQGPRVRGNQPQHF
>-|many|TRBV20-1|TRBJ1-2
TGCAGTGCTACTTTAGGGTCTTATGGCTACACCTTC
CSATLGSYGYTF
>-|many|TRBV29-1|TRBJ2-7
TGCAGCGTTTCAACCGGGACACCCTCCTACGAGCAGTACTTC
CSVSTGTPSYEQYF
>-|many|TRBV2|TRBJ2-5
TGTGCCAGCACCGGGCCAGACGATCCGGAGACCCAGTACTTC
CASTGPDDPETQYF
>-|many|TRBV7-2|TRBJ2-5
TGTGCCAGCAGCTTGTCAAACAGGGACGGGCAAGAGACCCAGTACTTC
CASSLSNRDGQETQYF